These 10 T cell receptor beta chains came from one sample sequenced in a study of T-cell memory formation after mild COVID-19 (dated by TCRdb to about 2021). The protocol used for the library was 5' RACE. Sequencing instrument: Illumina NovaSeq 6000. The raw public data were reprocessed by TCRdb itself: fastp quality trimming at Q25, MiXCR clonotype calling, in-frame beta chains only. Identical CDR3 proteins give one entry, which carries the most common genes and DNA. The sample profile shows about 430,000 distinct CDR3 sequences; 24% of them were found once. Together, the top ten hold about 8.7% of the sample. Sequenced sample: PBMCs or a T cell subset sorted from them (not recorded which). These receptors came from an adult woman who had mild COVID-19 (a few samples of this study predate the infection). The sample titles of this study are shuffled in the database, so cell type and time point are left out; the donor was told from shared clones.

This clonotype was found once. The rearrangement links TRBV12-3 or TRBV12-4 to TRBJ2-1; 14 bases align to TRBD2. J was trimmed by 1 base and V by 3 bases; bases with no gene match: 20. This CDR3 spans 23 amino acids. As DNA, the CDR3 is TGTGCCAGCAGTTTGGGCCTCGGACTAGCGGGGGGTCGACGGGAGGGGTCCTACAATGAGCAGTTCTTC. Protein: CASSLGLGLAGGRREGSYNEQFF.

The chain recombines TRBV11-2 with TRBJ1-2; 9 bases line up with TRBD1. Looked up from germline, CDR1 is SGHAT and CDR2 is FQNNGV. The trim removed 5 bases at V and 7 bases at J, leaving 8 bases unmatched. The CDR3 is 14 residues long. The CDR3 bases are TGTGCCAGCAGCCCTTACAGGGGGCCCTCTGGCTACACCTTC. Protein: CASSPYRGPSGYTF.

The sample holds a few counts of this clonotype. The chain uses TRBV6-6 and TRBJ2-5; 11 nucleotides line up with TRBD2. The germline V gene has CDR1 MNHNY and CDR2 SVGAGI (reference sequence). Trimming at V came to 5 bases and at J to 1 base, leaving 0 bases not matched to a gene. The CDR3 runs 14 residues. As DNA, the CDR3 is TGTGCCAGCAGTACTAGCGGGAGCCAAGAGACCCAGTACTTC. The encoded protein is CASSTSGSQETQYF.

This rearrangement joins TRBV5-1 to TRBJ2-3, with D tentatively TRBD1 (6 bases). The CDR3 runs 17 residues. Germline CDR1 is SGHRS and CDR2 is YFSETQ. Trimming cost V 4 bases and J 0 bases, with 18 bases left between them. CDR3 sequence reads: CASSPALGQGSTDTQYF. In DNA, the CDR3 is TGCGCCAGCAGCCCAGCCCTGGGTCAGGGGAGCACAGATACGCAGTATTTT.

The rearrangement links TRBV3-1 to TRBJ2-3; D gene uncertain. CDR3 length: 15 amino acids. The V gene's germline CDR1 is LGHDT and CDR2 YNNKEL (reference sequence). Trimming left V 1 base short and J 0 bases short, with 8 bases between. The CDR3 bases are TGTGCCAGCAGCCAAGTGGATTTCAGCACAGATACGCAGTATTTT. Amino acid sequence: CASSQVDFSTDTQYF.

This chain joins TRBV6-5 and TRBJ1-2; maybe TRBD1 (6 bases). The CDR3 runs 13 residues. Trimming shortened V by 6 bases and J by 5 bases, and 13 bases separated the two germline ends. Germline V gene data show CDR1 as MNHEY and CDR2 as SVGAGI. The CDR3: CASRPTQGYGYTF. The CDR3, as DNA: TGTGCCAGCAGGCCCACACAGGGTTATGGCTACACCTTC.

The chain uses TRBV12-3 or TRBV12-4 and TRBJ2-7; 16 nucleotides match TRBD2. The CDR3 contains 16 residues. V shed 5 bases, J shed 6 bases, and the junction held 7 bases outside the gene matches. The CDR3 DNA reads TGTGCCAGCAGTCCGGGACTAGCGGGAGGGCAGTTCGAGCAGTACTTC. This sequence encodes CASSPGLAGGQFEQYF.

The chain joins TRBV7-2 to TRBJ2-2; no reliable D call. Germline V gene data show CDR1 as SGHTA and CDR2 as FQGNSA. CDR3 size: 13 residues. The V end was cut by 5 bases, the J end by 7 bases, with 11 bases between. The CDR3 here is CASSPVPVGELFF. CDR3 DNA sequence: TGTGCCAGCAGCCCAGTCCCAGTCGGGGAGCTGTTTTTT.

This chain links TRBV12-3 or TRBV12-4 with TRBJ2-3; 8 bases agree with TRBD2. The CDR3 is made up of 17 amino acids. V shed 3 bases, J shed 0 bases, and the junction held 8 bases outside the gene matches. The CDR3 bases are TGTGCCAGCAGTTTGGCGGCGGGGGGAACTAGCACAGATACGCAGTATTTT. Its translation is CASSLAAGGTSTDTQYF.

This clonotype was seen a handful of times. The chain recombines TRBV18 with TRBJ2-3; no reliable D call. Trimming shortened V by 2 bases and J by 3 bases, and 9 bases separated the two germline ends. This CDR3 has 14 amino acids. CDR1 and CDR2 from the germline V gene are KGHSH and LQKENI. The CDR3 sequence is CASSPNGPTDTQYF. The CDR3 DNA is TGTGCCAGCTCACCAAATGGTCCTACAGATACGCAGTATTTT.